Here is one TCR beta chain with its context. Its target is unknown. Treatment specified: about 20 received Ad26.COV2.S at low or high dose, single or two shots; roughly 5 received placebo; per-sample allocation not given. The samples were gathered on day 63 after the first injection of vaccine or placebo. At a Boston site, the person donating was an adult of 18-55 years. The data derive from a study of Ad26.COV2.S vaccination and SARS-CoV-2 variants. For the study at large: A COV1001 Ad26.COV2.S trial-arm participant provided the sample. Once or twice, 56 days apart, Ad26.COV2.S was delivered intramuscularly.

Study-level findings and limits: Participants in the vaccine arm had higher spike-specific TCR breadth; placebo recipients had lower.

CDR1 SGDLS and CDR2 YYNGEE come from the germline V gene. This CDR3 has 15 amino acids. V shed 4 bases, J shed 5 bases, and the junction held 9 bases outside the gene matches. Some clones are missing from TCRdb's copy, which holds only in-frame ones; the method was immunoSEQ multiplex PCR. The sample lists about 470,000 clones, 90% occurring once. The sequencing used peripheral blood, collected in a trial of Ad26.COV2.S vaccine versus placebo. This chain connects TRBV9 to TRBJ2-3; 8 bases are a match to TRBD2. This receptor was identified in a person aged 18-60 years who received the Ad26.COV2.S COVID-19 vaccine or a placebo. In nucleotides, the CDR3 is TGTGCCAGCAGCCCTCCGTCGGGAGGGGGAGATACGCAGTATTTT. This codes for CASSPPSGGGDTQYF.